This T cell receptor beta chain was documented in a study of T-cell memory formation after mild COVID-19. Trimming shortened V by 1 base and J by 0 bases, and 4 bases separated the two germline ends. CDR1 and CDR2 from the germline V gene are SGHTA and FQGTGA. This CDR3 region has 14 residues. TCRdb processed the 5' RACE reads anew with MiXCR; each CDR3 protein has one entry. The sample lists about 120,000 distinct CDR3 sequences, about 17% seen once, with around 13% in the top ten. This clonotype originated in an adult woman who had mild COVID-19 (a few samples of this study predate the infection). Cell type and time point are not known. V and J are TRBV7-3 and TRBJ2-1; D is undetermined. The sequenced sample consisted of PBMCs or a T cell subset sorted from them (not recorded which). The CDR3 DNA reads TGTGCCAGCAGCTTAAGTACCTCCTACAATGAGCAGTTCTTC. It translates to CASSLSTSYNEQFF.